The text below deals with one T cell receptor beta chain. Its matching antigen is unknown. The germline gives CDR1 MDHEN, CDR2 SYDVKM. This CDR3 has 15 residues. The V end lost 7 bases, the J end lost 0 bases, and 12 bases lay between the germline ends. This entry belongs to a study of OX40 agonist ivuxolimab in advanced cancers. About the study: Intravenous ivuxolimab was administered to patients every 2 weeks at 0.01 to 10 mg/kg.

Some clones are missing from TCRdb's copy, which holds only in-frame ones; the method was immunoSEQ multiplex PCR. The repertoire holds approximately 92,000 clones, with 94% as singletons. General study points: Within 6 weeks, CD4+ and CD8+ blood T cells expanded clonally at 0.1 to 3.0 mg/kg. Relative to CD4+ cells, CD8+ T cells on average had more expanded clones.

The sample consisted of CD4+ or CD8+ T cells sorted from blood, taken in a trial of the OX40 agonist ivuxolimab. This chain links TRBV28 with TRBJ2-2; D remains ambiguous. The sequence was collected from an adult with an advanced solid tumor such as melanoma, head and neck, liver or kidney cancer. This CDR3 is CASTRPFANTGELFF. The CDR3 DNA follows: TGTGCCAGCACCAGGCCGTTCGCGAACACCGGGGAGCTGTTTTTT.